Listed below are T cell receptor beta chains from one sample, sequenced in a study of blood T cell repertoires in COVID-19. The repertoire was sequenced with immunoSEQ multiplex PCR; TCRdb's copy has only in-frame clones and lacks some. The sample yields hundreds of thousands of clones, roughly 90% seen once. The sequenced sample was peripheral blood. These receptors all come from a woman aged 45-65 years with active or convalescent COVID-19. The CDR3 runs from the conserved cysteine through the conserved F or W. A D gene is named only where the DNA matches it firmly. Expanded clones get a size class; other rows say once, few or many, or leave the size out.

CDR3 protein	CDR3 DNA	D gene	V gene	clone size	J gene
CASSLVRGSQNEQFF	TGTGCCAGCAGCTTAGTGAGGGGGAGTCAAAATGAGCAGTTCTTC	-	TRBV11-2	once	TRBJ2-1
CASSPSRGTYTEAFF	TGTGCCAGCTCACCCTCTAGGGGTACCTACACTGAAGCTTTCTTT	-	TRBV18	-	TRBJ1-1
CATSRDVQEQYF	TGTGCCACCAGCAGAGATGTTCAGGAGCAGTACTTC	-	TRBV15	-	TRBJ2-7
CASSRGTGETTEAFF	TGCGCCAGCAGCCGAGGGACAGGGGAGACCACTGAAGCTTTCTTT	TRBD1	TRBV4-3	once	TRBJ1-1
CASSQSSSDYEQYF	TGTGCCAGCAGCCAAAGTTCTAGCGACTACGAGCAGTACTTC	-	TRBV11-2	-	TRBJ2-7
CASSEEGAGEGYTF	TGTGCCAGCAGTGAAGAGGGGGCAGGGGAAGGCTACACCTTC	TRBD1	TRBV2	-	TRBJ1-2
CAWSVSTHYNEQFF	TGTGCCTGGAGTGTCAGTACACATTACAATGAGCAGTTCTTC	-	TRBV30	-	TRBJ2-1
CASSDLHVNTEAFF	TGTGCCAGCAGTGATTTACACGTGAACACTGAAGCTTTCTTT	-	TRBV25-1	few	TRBJ1-1
CASSFIGTGDGYTF	TGCGCCAGCAGCTTCATTGGGACAGGGGATGGCTACACCTTC	TRBD1	TRBV5-1	-	TRBJ1-2
CASSQDEVPNYGYTF	TGCGCCAGCAGCCAAGATGAGGTTCCTAACTATGGCTACACCTTC	-	TRBV4-3	-	TRBJ1-2